The clone carrying this TCR beta chain came up many times. The target antigen is unknown. This record comes from a study of T cells in Graves' hyperthyroidism and ophthalmopathy. General observations from the study: From stable hyperthyroidism, ophthalmopathy was separated by a 13 V-J model.

Ophthalmopathy cases scored 3 or more on the Clinical Activity Score and 4 or more on NOSPECS grade, with duration below 3 months. Trimming shortened V by 5 bases and J by 7 bases, and 11 bases separated the two germline ends. The CDR3 length is 12 residues. CDR1 is SEHNR, CDR2 FQNEAQ, per germline (reference sequence). The CDR3 regions of TCR beta were amplified from RNA transcripts. HTBI primers drove first-round RT-PCR of the TCR CDR3. MiXCR, applied by TCRdb to the multiplex PCR reads, yields one record per CDR3 protein. The sample gives approximately 400,000 distinct CDR3 sequences, more than 12% of which show up once; 25% to 30% is in the top ten.

The TCR originated in a man in his fifties or sixties with Graves' ophthalmopathy. The chain is built from TRBV7-9 and TRBJ1-1; no clear D gene. Material for sequencing was blood. CDR3 loop: CASSGEWIEAFF. The CDR3 bases are TGTGCCAGCAGCGGAGAGTGGATTGAAGCTTTCTTT. Drawing the rest from reference TRBV7-9 and TRBJ1-1, the complete variable domain is DTGVSQNPRHKITKRGQNVTFRCDPISEHNRLYWYRQTLGQGPEFLTYFQNEAQLEKSRLLSDRFSAERPKGSFSTLEIQRTEQGDSAMYLCASSGEWIEAFFGQGTRLTVV.